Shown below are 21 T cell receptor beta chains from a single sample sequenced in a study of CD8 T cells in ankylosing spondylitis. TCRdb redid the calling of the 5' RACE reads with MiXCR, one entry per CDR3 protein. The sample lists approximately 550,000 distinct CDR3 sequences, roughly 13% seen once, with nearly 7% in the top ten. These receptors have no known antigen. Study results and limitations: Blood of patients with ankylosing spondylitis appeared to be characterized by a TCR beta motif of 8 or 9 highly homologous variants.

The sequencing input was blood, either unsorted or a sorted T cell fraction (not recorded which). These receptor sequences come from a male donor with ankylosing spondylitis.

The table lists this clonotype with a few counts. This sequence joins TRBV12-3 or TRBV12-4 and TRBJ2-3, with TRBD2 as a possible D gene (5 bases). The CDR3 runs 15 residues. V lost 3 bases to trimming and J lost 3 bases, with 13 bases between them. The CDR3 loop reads CASSFVGSGTDTQYF. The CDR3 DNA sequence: TGTGCCAGCAGTTTTGTTGGGAGTGGAACAGATACGCAGTATTTT.

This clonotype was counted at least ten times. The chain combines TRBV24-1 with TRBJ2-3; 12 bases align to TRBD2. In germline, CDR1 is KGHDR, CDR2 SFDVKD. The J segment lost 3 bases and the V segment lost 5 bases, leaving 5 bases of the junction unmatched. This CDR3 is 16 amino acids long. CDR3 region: CATSVRLAGVTDTQYF. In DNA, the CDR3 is TGTGCCACCAGTGTCAGACTAGCGGGAGTGACAGATACGCAGTATTTT.

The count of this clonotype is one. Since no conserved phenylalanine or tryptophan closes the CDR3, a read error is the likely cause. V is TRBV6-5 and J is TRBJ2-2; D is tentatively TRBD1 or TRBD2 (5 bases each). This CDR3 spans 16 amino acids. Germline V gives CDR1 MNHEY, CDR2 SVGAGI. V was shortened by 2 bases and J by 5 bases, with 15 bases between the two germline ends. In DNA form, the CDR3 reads TGTGCCAGCAGTTACATGAGGGGCGCAGGAACCGGGGAGCTGTTTCTT. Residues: CASSYMRGAGTGELFL.

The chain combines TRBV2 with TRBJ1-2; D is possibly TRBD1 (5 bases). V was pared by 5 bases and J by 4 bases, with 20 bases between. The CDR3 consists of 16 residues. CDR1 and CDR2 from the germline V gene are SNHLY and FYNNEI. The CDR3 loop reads CASSPQPGRKTYGYTF. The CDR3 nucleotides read TGTGCCAGCAGTCCCCAACCGGGACGCAAAACCTATGGCTACACCTTC.

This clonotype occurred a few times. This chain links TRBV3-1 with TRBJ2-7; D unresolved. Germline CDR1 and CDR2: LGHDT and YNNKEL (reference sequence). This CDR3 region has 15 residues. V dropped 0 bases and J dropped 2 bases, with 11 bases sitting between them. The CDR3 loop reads CASSQDLTGTYEQYF. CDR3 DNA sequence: TGTGCCAGCAGCCAAGATTTGACCGGCACCTACGAGCAGTACTTC.

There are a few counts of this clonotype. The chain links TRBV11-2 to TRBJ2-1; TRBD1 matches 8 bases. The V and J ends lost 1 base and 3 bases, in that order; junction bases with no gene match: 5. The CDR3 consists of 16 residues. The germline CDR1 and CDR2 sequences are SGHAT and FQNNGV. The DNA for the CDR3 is TGTGCCAGCAGCTTAGGGAGGACAGGGAACTACAATGAGCAGTTCTTC. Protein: CASSLGRTGNYNEQFF.

The CDR3 bases are TGTGCCTACTCGGCGCGGGAGACCCAGTACTTC. It codes for CAYSARETQYF. The chain joins TRBV30 to TRBJ2-5; no clear D. V was shortened by 7 bases and J by 5 bases, with 11 bases between the two germline ends. In germline, CDR1 is GTSNPN, CDR2 SVGIG (reference sequence). The CDR3 has 11 amino acids.

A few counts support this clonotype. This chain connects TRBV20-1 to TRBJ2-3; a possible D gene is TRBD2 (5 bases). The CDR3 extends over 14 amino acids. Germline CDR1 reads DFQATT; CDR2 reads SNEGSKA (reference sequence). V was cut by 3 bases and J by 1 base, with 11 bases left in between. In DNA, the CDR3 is TGCAGTGCTAGCCCAGCGGCACGCACAGATACGCAGTATTTT. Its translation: CSASPAARTDTQYF.

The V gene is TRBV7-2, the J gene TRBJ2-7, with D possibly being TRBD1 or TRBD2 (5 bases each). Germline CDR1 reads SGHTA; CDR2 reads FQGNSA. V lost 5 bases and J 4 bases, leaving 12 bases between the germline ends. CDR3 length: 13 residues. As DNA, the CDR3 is TGTGCCAGCAGCCGGGACGGAGGATACGAGCAGTACGTC. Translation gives CASSRDGGYEQYV.

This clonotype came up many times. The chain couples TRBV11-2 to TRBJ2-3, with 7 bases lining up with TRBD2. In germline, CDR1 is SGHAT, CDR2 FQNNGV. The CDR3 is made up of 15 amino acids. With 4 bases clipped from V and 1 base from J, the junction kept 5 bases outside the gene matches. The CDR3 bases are TGTGCCAGCAGCTCGGGGAGGGGAGGCACAGATACGCAGTATTTT. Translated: CASSSGRGGTDTQYF. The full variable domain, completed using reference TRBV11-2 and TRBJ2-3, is EAGVAQSPRYKIIEKRQSVAFWCNPISGHATLYWYQQILGQGPKLLIQFQNNGVVDDSQLPKDRFSAERLKGVDSTLKIQPAKLEDSAVYLCASSSGRGGTDTQYFGPGTRLTVL.

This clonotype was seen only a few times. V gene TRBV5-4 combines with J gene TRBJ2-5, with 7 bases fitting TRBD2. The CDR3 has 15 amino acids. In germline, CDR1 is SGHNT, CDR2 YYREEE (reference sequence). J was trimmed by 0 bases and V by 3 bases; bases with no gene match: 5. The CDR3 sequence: CASSSAAGDQETQYF. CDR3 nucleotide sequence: TGTGCCAGCAGCTCAGCGGCGGGGGACCAAGAGACCCAGTACTTC.

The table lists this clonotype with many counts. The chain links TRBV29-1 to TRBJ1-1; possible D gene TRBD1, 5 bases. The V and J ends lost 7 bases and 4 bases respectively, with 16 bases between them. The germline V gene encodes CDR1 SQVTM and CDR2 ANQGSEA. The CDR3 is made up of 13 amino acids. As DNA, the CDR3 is TGCAGCGCCCCAGGGTGGTTCGGCACTGAAGCTTTCTTT. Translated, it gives CSAPGWFGTEAFF.

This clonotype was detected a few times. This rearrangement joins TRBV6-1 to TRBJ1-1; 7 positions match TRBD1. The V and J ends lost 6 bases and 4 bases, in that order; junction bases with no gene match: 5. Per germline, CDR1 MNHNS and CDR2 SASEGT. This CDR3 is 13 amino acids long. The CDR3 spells CASSDGTVTEAFF. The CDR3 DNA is TGTGCCAGCAGCGACGGGACAGTCACTGAAGCTTTCTTT.

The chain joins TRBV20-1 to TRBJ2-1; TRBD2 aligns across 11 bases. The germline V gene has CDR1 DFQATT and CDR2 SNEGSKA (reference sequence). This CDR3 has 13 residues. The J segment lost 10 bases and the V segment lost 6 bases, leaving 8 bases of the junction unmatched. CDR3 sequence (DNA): TGCAGTGCCTATTCGGGACTAGCGGACGAGCAGTTCTTC. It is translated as CSAYSGLADEQFF.

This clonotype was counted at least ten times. CDR3 residues: CASTPLRSNTGELFF. The CDR3 nucleotides are TGTGCCAGCACCCCACTGAGGAGTAACACCGGGGAGCTGTTTTTT. The chain joins TRBV7-7 to TRBJ2-2, with D unresolved. Germline V CDR1 and CDR2: SSHAT, FNYEAQ (reference sequence). The CDR3 runs 15 residues. Trimming pared 7 bases from V and 2 bases from J, leaving 14 bases between.

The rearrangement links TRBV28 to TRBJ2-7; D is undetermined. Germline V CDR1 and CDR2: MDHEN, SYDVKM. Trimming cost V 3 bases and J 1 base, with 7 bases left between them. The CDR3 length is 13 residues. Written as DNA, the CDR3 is TGTGCCAGCAGTTTGGCCCAGTCCTACGAGCAGTACGTC. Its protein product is CASSLAQSYEQYV.

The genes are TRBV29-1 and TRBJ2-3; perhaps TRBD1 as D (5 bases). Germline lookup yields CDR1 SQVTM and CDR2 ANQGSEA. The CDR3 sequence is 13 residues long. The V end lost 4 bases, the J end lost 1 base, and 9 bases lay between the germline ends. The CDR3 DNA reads TGCAGCGTTGTCCCACAGGGCACAGATACGCAGTATTTT. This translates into CSVVPQGTDTQYF.

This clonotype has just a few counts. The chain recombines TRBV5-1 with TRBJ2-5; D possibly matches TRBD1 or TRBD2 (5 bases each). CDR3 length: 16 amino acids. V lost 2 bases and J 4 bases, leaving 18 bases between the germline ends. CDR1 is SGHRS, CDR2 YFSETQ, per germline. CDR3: CASSFGGSGERETQYF. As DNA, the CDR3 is TGCGCCAGCAGCTTTGGGGGAAGTGGGGAAAGAGAGACCCAGTACTTC.

CDR3 region: CASSYWTGGASDTGELFF. DNA of the CDR3: TGCGCCAGCAGCTATTGGACAGGGGGCGCTTCGGACACCGGGGAGCTGTTTTTT. The V and J genes are TRBV5-1 and TRBJ2-2; TRBD1 aligns across 11 bases. V lost 3 bases and J lost 3; bases outside the gene matches: 10. Germline V gives CDR1 SGHRS, CDR2 YFSETQ. The CDR3 has 18 residues. Filled out from reference TRBV5-1 and TRBJ2-2, the complete variable domain reads KAGVTQTPRYLIKTRGQQVTLSCSPISGHRSVSWYQQTPGQGLQFLFEYFSETQRNKGNFPGRFSGRQFSNSRSEMNVSTLELGDSALYLCASSYWTGGASDTGELFFGEGSRLTVL.

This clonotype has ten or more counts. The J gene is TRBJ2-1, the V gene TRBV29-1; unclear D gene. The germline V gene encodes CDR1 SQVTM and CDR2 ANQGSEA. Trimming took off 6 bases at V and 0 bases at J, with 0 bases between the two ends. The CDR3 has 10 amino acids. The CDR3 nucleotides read TGCAGCGTCTCCTACAATGAGCAGTTCTTC. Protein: CSVSYNEQFF.

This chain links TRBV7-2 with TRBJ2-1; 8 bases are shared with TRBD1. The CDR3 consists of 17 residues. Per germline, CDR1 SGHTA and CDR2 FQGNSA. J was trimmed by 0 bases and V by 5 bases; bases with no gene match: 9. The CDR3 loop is CASSLYHGQGSYNEQFF. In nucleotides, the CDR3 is TGTGCCAGCAGCCTCTACCACGGACAGGGCTCCTACAATGAGCAGTTCTTC.